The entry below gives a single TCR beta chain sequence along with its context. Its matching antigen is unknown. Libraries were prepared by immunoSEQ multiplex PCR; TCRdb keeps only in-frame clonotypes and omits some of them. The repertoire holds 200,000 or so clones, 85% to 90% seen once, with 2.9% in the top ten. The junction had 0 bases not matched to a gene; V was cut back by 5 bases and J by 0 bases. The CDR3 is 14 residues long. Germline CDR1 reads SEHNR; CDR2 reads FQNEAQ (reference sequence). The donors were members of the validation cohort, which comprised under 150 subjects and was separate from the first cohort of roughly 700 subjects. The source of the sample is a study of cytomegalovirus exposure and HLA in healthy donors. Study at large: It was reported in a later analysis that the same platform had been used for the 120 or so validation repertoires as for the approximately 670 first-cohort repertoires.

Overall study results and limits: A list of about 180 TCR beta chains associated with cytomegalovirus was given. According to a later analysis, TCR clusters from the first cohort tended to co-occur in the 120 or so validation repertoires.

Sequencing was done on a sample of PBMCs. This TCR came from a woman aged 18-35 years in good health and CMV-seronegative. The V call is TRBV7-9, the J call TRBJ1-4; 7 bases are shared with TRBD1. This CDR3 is CASSGTATNEKLFF. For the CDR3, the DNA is TGTGCCAGCAGCGGGACAGCAACTAATGAAAAACTGTTTTTT.